Shown below are 26 T cell receptor beta chains from a single sample sequenced in a study of T-cell reconstitution after alpha-beta-depleted transplantation in children (TCRdb year 2016). Preparation of the library involved PCR. Sequencing relied on an Illumina HiSeq 2500. TCR libraries were prepared with molecular barcoding, using unique molecular identifiers to normalize TCRbeta repertoire quantification. TCRdb took the public reads, trimmed them with fastp at Q25, ran MiXCR for clone calling and kept in-frame beta chains. Each record represents a unique CDR3 protein, reported with the most common genes and DNA among its rows. The sample table lists hundreds of thousands of distinct CDR3 sequences, 12% of them with a count of one. The ten largest clonotypes hold about 2.6% of the sample. Sample: PBMCs from the stem cell graft donor, taken from the stem cell graft. The receptors here all came from a human donor who donated a stem cell graft to a child with acute lymphoblastic leukemia.

This clonotype was seen ten or more times. This rearrangement joins TRBV25-1 to TRBJ1-2; D gene ambiguous. V lost 5 bases to trimming and J lost 1 base, with 2 bases between them. The CDR3 runs 11 residues. Germline V CDR1 and CDR2: MGHDK, SYGVNS. The DNA of the CDR3 is TGTGCCAGCAGTCATAACTATGGCTACACCTTC. Protein: CASSHNYGYTF.

The chain links TRBV6-2 or TRBV6-3 to TRBJ2-7, with D perhaps matching TRBD1 (5 bases). Trimming removed 7 bases at V and 4 bases at J, with 17 bases between. Germline V lookup: CDR1 MNHEY, CDR2 SVGEGT. CDR3 length equals 14 residues. CDR3 residues: CASNPGMVPYEQYF. In nucleotides, the CDR3 is TGTGCCAGCAACCCAGGGATGGTTCCTTACGAGCAGTACTTC.

In its sample, this clonotype was seen many times. V is TRBV7-8 and J is TRBJ2-7; possible D gene TRBD2, 5 bases. Germline loops: CDR1 SGHVS, CDR2 FQNEAQ. This CDR3 spans 14 amino acids. Trimming shortened V by 1 base and J by 7 bases, and 14 bases separated the two germline ends. The CDR3: CASSLVSDGGEQYF. CDR3 coding DNA: TGTGCCAGCAGCTTAGTTTCGGACGGAGGAGAGCAGTACTTC.

The chain recombines TRBV12-3 or TRBV12-4 with TRBJ1-2; no reliable D call. The CDR3 contains 11 residues. V was clipped by 8 bases and J by 8 bases, with 12 bases between them. The CDR3 is CASAALGGYTF. The DNA of the CDR3 is TGTGCCAGCGCGGCCTTGGGGGGCTACACCTTC.

This clonotype has at least ten counts. The chain carries TRBV7-7 and TRBJ2-1, with TRBD2 identical over 12 bases. The ends lost 5 bases at V and 9 bases at J; junction bases unmatched: 8. Germline V gene sequence: CDR1 SSHAT, CDR2 FNYEAQ (reference sequence). The CDR3 has 15 residues. The CDR3 spells CASSPSSGGAGEQFF. In DNA form, the CDR3 reads TGTGCCAGCAGCCCCTCTAGCGGGGGGGCTGGTGAGCAGTTCTTC.

This clonotype was recorded many times. This chain uses TRBV3-1 with TRBJ1-1; no clear D gene. The CDR3 length is 12 residues. Germline assignment: CDR1 LGHDT and CDR2 YNNKEL (reference sequence). V was trimmed by 7 bases and J by 4 bases, leaving 10 bases between them. CDR3 sequence: CASTRTGTEAFF. The CDR3 bases are TGTGCCAGCACCAGGACGGGCACTGAAGCTTTCTTT. Together with reference TRBV3-1 and TRBJ1-1, the CDR3 gives the full variable domain: DTAVSQTPKYLVTQMGNDKSIKCEQNLGHDTMYWYKQDSKKFLKIMFSYNNKELIINETVPNRFSPKSPDKAHLNLHINSLELGDSAVYFCASTRTGTEAFFGQGTRLTVV.

A few counts support this clonotype. The chain links TRBV10-3 to TRBJ1-1; D remains unclear. The V gene's germline CDR1 is ENHRY and CDR2 SYGVKD. The germline V and J ends were trimmed by 6 bases and 4 bases, with 9 bases remaining between them. The CDR3 sequence is 12 residues long. The CDR3 here is CAIRTDGTEAFF. In DNA, the CDR3 is TGTGCCATCAGAACAGACGGCACTGAAGCTTTCTTT.

At least ten counts were recorded for this clonotype. The CDR3 loop is CASSGVNEQFF. The CDR3 DNA sequence: TGTGCCAGCAGTGGTGTTAATGAGCAGTTCTTC. The chain carries TRBV28 and TRBJ2-1; D not resolved. The CDR3 length is 11 residues. The germline CDR1 and CDR2 sequences are MDHEN and SYDVKM. V was trimmed by 5 bases and J by 7 bases, leaving 6 bases between them.

This clonotype showed up many times. The rearrangement uses TRBV7-2 and TRBJ2-1, with 9 bases aligning to TRBD1. CDR1 and CDR2 from the germline V gene are SGHTA and FQGNSA. CDR3 length: 17 residues. V shed 4 bases, J shed 6 bases, and the junction held 13 bases outside the gene matches. Here the CDR3 DNA reads TGTGCCAGCAGCTCAACGCGGACCGGGACAGGGACCAATGAGCAGTTCTTC. Encoded protein: CASSSTRTGTGTNEQFF.

This chain joins TRBV3-1 and TRBJ2-2, with 7 bases lining up with TRBD1. Trimming took 4 bases from V and 7 from J; bases not matched to a gene: 9. CDR3 size: 15 residues. The V gene's germline CDR1 is LGHDT and CDR2 YNNKEL (reference sequence). CDR3 loop: CASSRGQVQDGELFF. Here the CDR3 DNA reads TGTGCCAGCAGCCGAGGACAGGTTCAAGACGGGGAGCTGTTTTTT.

This clonotype was seen many times. V is TRBV4-2 and J is TRBJ2-1; 7 nucleotides match TRBD2. Unmatched junction bases numbered 8, after V lost 3 bases and J lost 6 bases. Germline lookup yields CDR1 LGHNA and CDR2 YNFKEQ. The CDR3 extends over 15 amino acids. The CDR3 loop is CASSQRELAANEQFF. For the CDR3, the DNA is TGTGCCAGCAGCCAGCGGGAGCTAGCGGCCAATGAGCAGTTCTTC.

V is TRBV6-2 or TRBV6-3 and J is TRBJ1-1, with unresolved D. Germline V lookup: CDR1 MNHEY, CDR2 SVGEGT. V lost 10 bases and J lost 1, with 7 bases in between. This CDR3 has 11 amino acids. Here the CDR3 reads CATLRNTEAFF. CDR3 bases: TGTGCCACTCTCAGGAACACTGAAGCTTTCTTT.

This clonotype was observed at least ten times. J is TRBJ2-1 and V is TRBV6-1; TRBD2 agrees at 9 bases. Germline V lookup: CDR1 MNHNS, CDR2 SASEGT. The V and J ends lost 7 bases and 0 bases, in that order; junction bases with no gene match: 10. This CDR3 has 17 amino acids. In DNA form, the CDR3 reads TGTGCCAGCACCCCTGGGTCTAGCGGGGCCTCCTACAATGAGCAGTTCTTC. It is translated as CASTPGSSGASYNEQFF.

This clonotype was detected many times. The V call is TRBV5-6, the J call TRBJ2-7; D call uncertain. Germline assignment: CDR1 SGHDT and CDR2 YYEEEE. This CDR3 has 12 residues. V was cut by 3 bases and J by 2 bases, with 6 bases left in between. The CDR3 DNA sequence: TGTGCCAGCAGCTCGACACCCTACGAGCAGTACTTC. Translating gives CASSSTPYEQYF.

This clonotype was found many times. The chain combines TRBV5-1 with TRBJ1-1, with unresolved D. The germline gives CDR1 SGHRS, CDR2 YFSETQ. The CDR3 covers 13 residues. Trimming took 0 bases from V and 7 from J, leaving 10 bases between them. In DNA, the CDR3 is TGCGCCAGCAGCTTGGGGGCAGCCAGTGAAGCTTTCTTT. It yields the protein CASSLGAASEAFF.

This chain joins TRBV7-9 and TRBJ2-1, with 9 bases identical to TRBD1. The V gene's germline CDR1 is SEHNR and CDR2 FQNEAQ (reference sequence). Unmatched junction bases numbered 3, after V lost 3 bases and J lost 3 bases. This CDR3 is 15 amino acids long. DNA of the CDR3: TGTGCCAGCAGCTTCCCGGACAGGGGCTACAATGAGCAGTTCTTC. Encoded protein: CASSFPDRGYNEQFF.

This clonotype occurred many times. V is TRBV20-1 and J is TRBJ2-1; D call uncertain. The CDR3 consists of 11 residues. The V and J ends lost 4 bases and 10 bases respectively, with 11 bases between them. Per the germline V gene, CDR1 is DFQATT and CDR2 is SNEGSKA (reference sequence). The CDR3 loop reads CSAKLANEQFF. The CDR3 bases are TGCAGTGCTAAACTGGCTAACGAGCAGTTCTTC.

This chain connects TRBV30 to TRBJ2-3, with 7 bases lining up with TRBD1. CDR1 and CDR2 (germline): GTSNPN, SVGIG (reference sequence). CDR3 length equals 17 residues. V dropped 0 bases and J dropped 3; count of bases not matched to a gene: 12. The CDR3 bases are TGTGCCTGGAGTGTAGCGAGGGGGCCATGGTGGACAGATACGCAGTATTTT. Its protein is CAWSVARGPWWTDTQYF.

This clonotype has at least ten counts. The genes are TRBV15 and TRBJ2-2; 13 positions agree with TRBD2. Germline CDR1 reads LNHNV; CDR2 reads YYDKDF (reference sequence). The CDR3 covers 17 residues. With 3 bases clipped from V and 3 bases from J, the junction kept 4 bases outside the gene matches. In DNA form, the CDR3 reads TGTGCCACCAGCAGGGGACTAGCGGGGACCTACACCGGGGAGCTGTTTTTT. This codes for CATSRGLAGTYTGELFF. Combining the CDR3 with reference TRBV15 and TRBJ2-2 gives the whole variable domain DAMVIQNPRYQVTQFGKPVTLSCSQTLNHNVMYWYQQKSSQAPKLLFHYYDKDFNNEADTPDNFQSRRPNTSFCFLDIRSPGLGDTAMYLCATSRGLAGTYTGELFFGEGSRLTVL.

This clonotype occurred a few times. The chain recombines TRBV5-1 with TRBJ2-6; D not resolved. V shed 4 bases and J shed 4 bases, with 9 bases lying between them. Germline loops: CDR1 SGHRS, CDR2 YFSETQ. The CDR3 has 14 amino acids. DNA for the CDR3: TGCGCCAGCAGCCCCCAGGCAGGGGCCAACGTCCTGACTTTC. Translated, it gives CASSPQAGANVLTF.

This clonotype appeared many times. This chain links TRBV5-1 with TRBJ2-7; D remains unclear. Germline CDR1 SGHRS, CDR2 YFSETQ. Trimming left V 0 bases short and J 3 bases short, with 10 bases between. This CDR3 contains 14 residues. Here the CDR3 DNA reads TGCGCCAGCAGCTTGGCATCCTTGTACTACGAGCAGTACTTC. Amino acids: CASSLASLYYEQYF.

This clonotype occurred many times. This rearrangement joins TRBV20-1 to TRBJ2-1, with TRBD2 matching over 11 bases. V lost 4 bases and J lost 5; bases outside the gene matches: 10. From germline, CDR1 is DFQATT and CDR2 SNEGSKA (reference sequence). The CDR3 runs to 16 residues. The CDR3 sequence: CSAIFSGGARNNEQFF. CDR3 sequence (DNA): TGCAGTGCTATCTTTAGCGGGGGGGCCCGGAACAATGAGCAGTTCTTC.

This clonotype came up many times. The chain combines TRBV6-1 with TRBJ1-2, with D possibly being TRBD1 (5 bases). Germline V gene data show CDR1 as MNHNS and CDR2 as SASEGT. The V and J ends lost 0 bases and 4 bases respectively, with 18 bases between them. CDR3 length: 17 residues. This chain's CDR3 is CASSEATVRHSVYGYTF. DNA of the CDR3: TGTGCCAGCAGTGAAGCGACAGTCCGACACTCCGTCTATGGCTACACCTTC.

V and J are TRBV5-6 and TRBJ2-2, with unresolved D. The germline V gene encodes CDR1 SGHDT and CDR2 YYEEEE. The length of the CDR3 is 12 residues. Trimming left V 3 bases short and J 5 bases short, with 5 bases between. The CDR3 here is CASSSFTGELFF. As DNA, the CDR3 is TGTGCCAGCAGCTCCTTTACCGGGGAGCTGTTTTTT.

In this sample, this clonotype turned up many times. Germline is not matched at one junction end, which may reflect a read error. The CDR3 nucleotides read TGCGCCAGCAGACAAGCAGGGTCAGATACGCAGTATTTT. Its translation is CASRQAGSDTQYF. The rearrangement uses TRBV4-3 and TRBJ2-3; possibly TRBD1 for D (5 bases). This CDR3 spans 13 amino acids. The germline V gene encodes CDR1 LGHNA and CDR2 YSLEER.

The chain links TRBV10-3 to TRBJ2-6; no clear D. Per germline, CDR1 ENHRY and CDR2 SYGVKD. Trimming removed 2 bases from V and 1 base from J, with 6 bases in between. This CDR3 comprises 15 residues. The DNA of the CDR3 is TGTGCCATCAGTGAGGTCCCATCTGGGGCCAACGTCCTGACTTTC. Translation gives CAISEVPSGANVLTF.